This T cell receptor (beta chain) stems from a study of T cell responses to AZD1222 COVID-19 vaccine. Turning to the study itself: Pooling covered second doses at about 4 or about 12 weeks. Findings and caveats of the study: None of the repertoires were sampled until the peak T cell response had passed. Following two doses of AZD1222, Spike-specific TCR breadth and depth rose. Along spike, vaccine-associated CD4 TCRs were found throughout, with dominance at 160-218 and 743-854.

V gave up 1 base and J gave up 6 bases, with 13 bases separating them. Germline V lookup: CDR1 SGHRS, CDR2 YFSETQ. This CDR3 is 14 amino acids long. This clone was counted a single time. Antigen unknown. Using immunoSEQ multiplex PCR, the repertoire was profiled, and TCRdb retains in-frame clones only, with some absent. The profile shows 110,000 to 150,000 clones, roughly 92% of them singletons. V and J are TRBV5-1 and TRBJ1-1, with D possibly TRBD1 on 5 matching bases. The material sequenced was peripheral blood, taken on day 0 of AZD1222 vaccination. The sequence was collected from an adult in good health. The CDR3 spells CASSLTATVPEAFF. The CDR3 DNA is TGCGCCAGCAGCTTGACGGCGACAGTACCTGAAGCTTTCTTT.